A single sample gave rise to the 9 T cell receptor beta chains below, sequenced in a study of blood T cell repertoires in COVID-19. Measured with immunoSEQ multiplex PCR; TCRdb has only the in-frame clones, and not every one. The data contain about 40,000 clones, 65% to 85% of them seen just once; the ten biggest clones take up 33%. Sequencing was carried out using peripheral blood. The source is a woman aged 80 or older with acute or convalescent COVID-19.

The genes are TRBV7-3 and TRBJ1-1, with D unresolved. V was pared by 2 bases and J by 8 bases, with 12 bases between. The CDR3 runs 13 residues. Germline CDR1 reads SGHTA; CDR2 reads FQGTGA. CDR3 DNA sequence: TGTGCCAGCAGCTTATATTCGGCGGGAGAAGCTTTCTTT. Its protein product is CASSLYSAGEAFF.

The chain is built from TRBV6-6 and TRBJ2-7; TRBD2 might be the D (5 bases). Trimming took 1 base from V and 5 from J, leaving 15 bases between them. This CDR3 spans 15 amino acids. From germline, CDR1 is MNHNY and CDR2 SVGAGI (reference sequence). CDR3 DNA sequence: TGTGCCAGCAGTTACTGGGCGGAAGCGGTCGACGAGCAGTACTTC. It specifies CASSYWAEAVDEQYF.

The V gene is TRBV27, the J gene TRBJ1-2, with 9 bases that match TRBD1. Trimming cost V 6 bases and J 8 bases; bases outside gene matches: 16. Looked up from germline, CDR1 is MNHEY and CDR2 is SMNVEV (reference sequence). The CDR3 consists of 16 residues. The CDR3 DNA is TGTGCCAGCAGGGTGGGACAGGGAGGTTCGGCGTGGGGCTACACCTTC. Amino acids: CASRVGQGGSAWGYTF.

The chain recombines TRBV25-1 with TRBJ1-2; a weak D match, TRBD1 (5 bases). Germline lookup yields CDR1 MGHDK and CDR2 SYGVNS. Trimming shortened V by 6 bases and J by 2 bases, and 10 bases separated the two germline ends. This CDR3 has 13 amino acids. The CDR3 loop reads CASRDSANYGYTF. CDR3 DNA: TGTGCCAGCAGAGACAGCGCCAACTATGGCTACACCTTC.

For the CDR3, the DNA is TGTGCCAGCAGGGTCACGGGACAGGGGATGGCTGAAGCTTTCTTT. It encodes CASRVTGQGMAEAFF. The chain is built from TRBV6-5 and TRBJ1-1; 10 nucleotides agree with TRBD1. Trimming took 6 bases from V and 6 from J; bases not matched to a gene: 10. In germline, CDR1 is MNHEY, CDR2 SVGAGI. CDR3 length: 15 residues.

There are a few counts of this clone. The chain joins TRBV5-4 to TRBJ2-7; tentatively, D is TRBD1 (5 bases). The length of the CDR3 is 16 residues. Trimming shortened V by 4 bases and J by 1 base, and 18 bases separated the two germline ends. Germline V gene sequence: CDR1 SGHNT, CDR2 YYREEE (reference sequence). In DNA form, the CDR3 reads TGTGCCAGCAGCCCCTCCACCCATCGACAGTCCTACGAGCAGTACTTC. As protein: CASSPSTHRQSYEQYF.

The chain has TRBV7-9 and TRBJ2-7; TRBD2 aligns across 10 bases. CDR1 is SEHNR, CDR2 FQNEAQ, per germline (reference sequence). This CDR3 has 14 amino acids. Germline trimming cut 1 base from V and 11 bases from J; bases unmatched to any gene: 8. CDR3 sequence reads: CASSLEGTSVEEYF. DNA of the CDR3: TGTGCCAGCAGCTTAGAGGGGACTAGCGTAGAGGAGTACTTC. Full variable domain (missing parts from reference TRBV7-9 and TRBJ2-7): DTGVSQNPRHKITKRGQNVTFRCDPISEHNRLYWYRQTLGQGPEFLTYFQNEAQLEKSRLLSDRFSAERPKGSFSTLEIQRTEQGDSAMYLCASSLEGTSVEEYFGPGTRLTVT.

The genes are TRBV5-6 and TRBJ1-5; D possibly corresponds to TRBD1 (5 bases). CDR1 and CDR2 from the germline V gene are SGHDT and YYEEEE. This CDR3 has 16 residues. V lost 1 base to trimming and J lost 3 bases, with 14 bases between them. CDR3 sequence: CASSLFWGGPNQPQHF. For the CDR3, the DNA is TGTGCCAGCAGCTTGTTTTGGGGGGGACCCAATCAGCCCCAGCATTTT.

This clone was seen a handful of times. The chain is built from TRBV27 and TRBJ1-2; 7 bases line up with TRBD1. The germline CDR1 and CDR2 sequences are MNHEY and SMNVEV (reference sequence). The CDR3 consists of 13 residues. Unmatched junction bases numbered 5, after V lost 3 bases and J lost 7 bases. The CDR3 sequence: CASSFRQGAGYTF. For the CDR3, the DNA is TGTGCCAGCAGTTTCCGACAGGGCGCTGGCTACACCTTC.